This TCR beta chain was captured in a study of OX40 agonist ivuxolimab in advanced cancers. Study at large: Prior therapy, whether anti-PD-1, anti-PD-L1 or anti-CTLA-4, was allowed, and approximately 37% had some.

It was autoimmune disease history or systemic immunosuppression that excluded patients. Sampling times: baseline, cycle 4 day 1, cycle 7 day 1. The assay was immunoSEQ multiplex PCR, and TCRdb's table has in-frame clones only and misses some. The sample lists approximately 87,000 clones; 80% to 95% were seen once. This sequence originates from an adult with an advanced solid tumor such as melanoma, head and neck, liver or kidney cancer. This specimen was CD4+ or CD8+ T cells sorted from blood, taken in a trial of the OX40 agonist ivuxolimab.

DNA for the CDR3: TGTGCCAGCAACCCCACAGGGGAGGGGGGCGAGCAGTACTTC. It yields the protein CASNPTGEGGEQYF. The gene calls are TRBV6-5 and TRBJ2-7; the D call may be TRBD1 or TRBD2 (7 bases each). CDR1 and CDR2 (germline): MNHEY, SVGAGI. The V and J ends lost 7 bases and 6 bases respectively, with 19 bases between them. This CDR3 has 14 residues.